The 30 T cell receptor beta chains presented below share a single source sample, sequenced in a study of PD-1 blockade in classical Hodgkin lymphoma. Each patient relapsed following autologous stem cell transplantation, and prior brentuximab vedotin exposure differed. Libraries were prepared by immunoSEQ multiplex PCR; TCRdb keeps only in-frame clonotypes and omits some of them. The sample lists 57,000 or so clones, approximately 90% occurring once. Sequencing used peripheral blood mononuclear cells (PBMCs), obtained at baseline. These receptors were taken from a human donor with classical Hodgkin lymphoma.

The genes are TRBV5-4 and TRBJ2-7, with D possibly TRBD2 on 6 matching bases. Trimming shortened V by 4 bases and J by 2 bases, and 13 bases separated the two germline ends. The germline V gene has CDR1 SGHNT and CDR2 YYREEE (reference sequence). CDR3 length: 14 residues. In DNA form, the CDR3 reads TGTGCCAGCAGCCCGCGGGGTAGTCCCTACGAGCAGTACTTC. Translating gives CASSPRGSPYEQYF.

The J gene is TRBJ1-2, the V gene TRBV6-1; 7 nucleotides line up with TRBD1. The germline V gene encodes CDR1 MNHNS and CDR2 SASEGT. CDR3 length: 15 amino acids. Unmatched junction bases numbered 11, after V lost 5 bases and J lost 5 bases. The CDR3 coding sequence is TGTGCCAGCAGTAGGGACAGCCTAGGACCTTATGGCTACACCTTC. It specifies CASSRDSLGPYGYTF.

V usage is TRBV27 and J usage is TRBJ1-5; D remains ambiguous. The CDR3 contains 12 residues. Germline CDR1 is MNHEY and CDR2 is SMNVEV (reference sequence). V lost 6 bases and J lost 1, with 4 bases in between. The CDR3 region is CASRGSNQPQHF. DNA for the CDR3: TGTGCCAGCAGAGGGAGCAATCAGCCCCAGCATTTT.

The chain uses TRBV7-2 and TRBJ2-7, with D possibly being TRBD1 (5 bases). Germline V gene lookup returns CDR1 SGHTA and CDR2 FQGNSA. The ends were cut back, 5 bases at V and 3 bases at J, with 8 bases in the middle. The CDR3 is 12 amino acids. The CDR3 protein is CASSDDSYEQYF. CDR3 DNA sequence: TGTGCCAGCAGCGATGACAGCTACGAGCAGTACTTC.

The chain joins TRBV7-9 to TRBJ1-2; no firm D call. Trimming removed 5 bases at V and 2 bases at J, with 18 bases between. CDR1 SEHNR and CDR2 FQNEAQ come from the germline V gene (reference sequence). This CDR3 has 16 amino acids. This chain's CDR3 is CASSPSSNQGNYGYTF. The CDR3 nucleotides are TGTGCCAGCAGCCCCTCTTCAAACCAAGGGAACTATGGCTACACCTTC.

The CDR3 coding sequence is TGTGCCAGCAAGATCGACAGGGGGTACGAAAAACTGTTTTTT. It translates to CASKIDRGYEKLFF. J is TRBJ1-4 and V is TRBV6-1; the match to TRBD1 covers 9 bases. The germline gives CDR1 MNHNS, CDR2 SASEGT. After removal of 7 bases from V and 8 bases from J, the junction contained 8 bases not matched to a gene. CDR3 length: 14 residues.

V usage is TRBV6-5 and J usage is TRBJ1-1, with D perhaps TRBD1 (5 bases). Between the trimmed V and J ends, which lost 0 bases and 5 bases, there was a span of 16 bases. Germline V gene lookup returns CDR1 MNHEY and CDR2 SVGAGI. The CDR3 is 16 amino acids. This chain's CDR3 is CASSYSSSGGGTEAFF. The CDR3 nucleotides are TGTGCCAGCAGTTACTCGAGTTCTGGGGGGGGAACTGAAGCTTTCTTT.

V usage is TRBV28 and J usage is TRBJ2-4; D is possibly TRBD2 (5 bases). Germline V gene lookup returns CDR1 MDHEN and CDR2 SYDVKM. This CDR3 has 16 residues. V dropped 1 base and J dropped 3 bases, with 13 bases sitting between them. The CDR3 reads CASSLYRLRDKNIQYF. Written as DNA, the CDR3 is TGTGCCAGCAGTTTATACAGACTACGGGACAAAAACATTCAGTACTTC. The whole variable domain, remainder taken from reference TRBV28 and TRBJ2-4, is DVKVTQSSRYLVKRTGEKVFLECVQDMDHENMFWYRQDPGLGLRLIYFSYDVKMKEKGDIPEGYSVSREKKERFSLILESASTNQTSMYLCASSLYRLRDKNIQYFGAGTRLSVL.

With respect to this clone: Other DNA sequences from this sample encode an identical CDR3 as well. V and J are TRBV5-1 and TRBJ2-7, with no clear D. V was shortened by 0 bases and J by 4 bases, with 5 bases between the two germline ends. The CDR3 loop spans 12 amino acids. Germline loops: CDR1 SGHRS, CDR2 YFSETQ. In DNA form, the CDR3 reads TGCGCCAGCAGCTTGGTGGGTTACGAGCAGTACTTC. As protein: CASSLVGYEQYF.

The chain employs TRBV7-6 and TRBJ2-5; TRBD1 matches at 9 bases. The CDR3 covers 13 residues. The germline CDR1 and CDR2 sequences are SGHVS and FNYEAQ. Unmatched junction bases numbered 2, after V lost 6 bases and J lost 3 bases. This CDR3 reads CASSRDREETQYF. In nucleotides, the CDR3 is TGTGCCAGCAGTCGGGACAGGGAAGAGACCCAGTACTTC.

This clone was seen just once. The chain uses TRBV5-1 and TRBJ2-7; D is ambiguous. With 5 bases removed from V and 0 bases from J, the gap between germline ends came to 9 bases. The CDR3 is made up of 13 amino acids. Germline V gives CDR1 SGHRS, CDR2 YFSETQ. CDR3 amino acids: CASRPASSYEQYF. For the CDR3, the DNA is TGCGCCAGCAGGCCAGCAAGCTCCTACGAGCAGTACTTC.

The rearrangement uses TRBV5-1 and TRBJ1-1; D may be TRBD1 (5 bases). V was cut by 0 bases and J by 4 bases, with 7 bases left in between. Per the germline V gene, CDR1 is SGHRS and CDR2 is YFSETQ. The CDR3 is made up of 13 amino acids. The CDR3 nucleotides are TGCGCCAGCAGCTTGGGGGGGAGCACTGAAGCTTTCTTT. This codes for CASSLGGSTEAFF.

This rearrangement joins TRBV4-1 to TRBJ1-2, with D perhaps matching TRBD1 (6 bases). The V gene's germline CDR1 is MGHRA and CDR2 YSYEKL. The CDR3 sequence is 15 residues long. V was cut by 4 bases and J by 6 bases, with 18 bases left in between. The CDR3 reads CASSPEGSGVDGYTF. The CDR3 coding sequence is TGCGCCAGCAGCCCAGAGGGGTCAGGGGTAGATGGCTACACCTTC.

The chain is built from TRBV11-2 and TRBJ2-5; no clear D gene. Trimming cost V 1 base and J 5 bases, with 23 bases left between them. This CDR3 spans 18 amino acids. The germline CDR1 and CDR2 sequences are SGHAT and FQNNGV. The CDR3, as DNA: TGTGCCAGCAGCTTAGTGCCCATTGAAGGCCCCCAAGCGGAGACCCAGTACTTC. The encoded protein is CASSLVPIEGPQAETQYF. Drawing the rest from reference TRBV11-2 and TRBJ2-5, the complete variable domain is EAGVAQSPRYKIIEKRQSVAFWCNPISGHATLYWYQQILGQGPKLLIQFQNNGVVDDSQLPKDRFSAERLKGVDSTLKIQPAKLEDSAVYLCASSLVPIEGPQAETQYFGPGTRLLVL.

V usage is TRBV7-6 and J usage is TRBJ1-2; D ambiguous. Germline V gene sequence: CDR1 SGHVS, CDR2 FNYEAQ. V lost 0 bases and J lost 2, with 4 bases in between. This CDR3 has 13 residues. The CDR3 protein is CASSLATNYGYTF. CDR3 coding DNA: TGTGCCAGCAGCTTAGCGACCAACTATGGCTACACCTTC.

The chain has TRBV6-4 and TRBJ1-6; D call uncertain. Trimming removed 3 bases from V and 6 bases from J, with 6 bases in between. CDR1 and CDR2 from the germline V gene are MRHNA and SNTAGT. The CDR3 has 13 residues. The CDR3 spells CASSETINSPLHF. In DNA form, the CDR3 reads TGTGCCAGCAGTGAGACGATTAATTCACCCCTCCACTTT.

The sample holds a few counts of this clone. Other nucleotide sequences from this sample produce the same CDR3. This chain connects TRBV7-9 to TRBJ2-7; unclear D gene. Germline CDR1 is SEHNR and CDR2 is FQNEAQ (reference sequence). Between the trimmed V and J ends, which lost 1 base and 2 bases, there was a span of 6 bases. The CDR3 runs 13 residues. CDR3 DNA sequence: TGTGCCAGCAGCTTAGAGGGAACCTACGAGCAGTACTTC. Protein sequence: CASSLEGTYEQYF.

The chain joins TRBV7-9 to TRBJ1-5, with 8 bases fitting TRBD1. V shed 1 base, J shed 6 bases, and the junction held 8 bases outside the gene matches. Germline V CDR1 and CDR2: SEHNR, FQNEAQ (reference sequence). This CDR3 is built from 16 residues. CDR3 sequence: CASSLGYRGNGQPQHF. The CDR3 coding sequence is TGTGCCAGCAGCTTAGGATACAGGGGGAACGGTCAGCCCCAGCATTTT.

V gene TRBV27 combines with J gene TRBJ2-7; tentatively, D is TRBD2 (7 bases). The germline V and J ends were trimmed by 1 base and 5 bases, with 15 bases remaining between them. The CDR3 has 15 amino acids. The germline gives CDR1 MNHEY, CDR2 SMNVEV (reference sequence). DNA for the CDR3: TGTGCCAGCAGTTTATGGGGGGGGGCTTTGAACGAGCAGTACTTC. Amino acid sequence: CASSLWGGALNEQYF.

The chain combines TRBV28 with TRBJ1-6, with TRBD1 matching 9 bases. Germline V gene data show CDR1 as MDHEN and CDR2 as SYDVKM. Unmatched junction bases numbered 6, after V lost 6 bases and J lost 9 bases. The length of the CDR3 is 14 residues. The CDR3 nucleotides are TGTGCCAGCAGACAACAGGGGGCGGGTTCACCCCTCCACTTT. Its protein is CASRQQGAGSPLHF.

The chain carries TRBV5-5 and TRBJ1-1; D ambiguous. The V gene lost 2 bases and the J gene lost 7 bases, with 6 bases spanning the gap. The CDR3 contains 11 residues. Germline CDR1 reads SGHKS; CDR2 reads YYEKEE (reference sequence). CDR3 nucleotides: TGTGCCAGCAGCTTCGGGAGTGAAGCTTTCTTT. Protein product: CASSFGSEAFF.

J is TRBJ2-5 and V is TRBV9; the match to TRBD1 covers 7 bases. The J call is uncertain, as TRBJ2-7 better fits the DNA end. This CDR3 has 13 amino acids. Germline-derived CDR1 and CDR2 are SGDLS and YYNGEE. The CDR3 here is CASSVGDSYEQYF. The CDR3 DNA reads TGTGCCAGCAGCGTAGGGGACAGCTACGAGCAGTACTTC.

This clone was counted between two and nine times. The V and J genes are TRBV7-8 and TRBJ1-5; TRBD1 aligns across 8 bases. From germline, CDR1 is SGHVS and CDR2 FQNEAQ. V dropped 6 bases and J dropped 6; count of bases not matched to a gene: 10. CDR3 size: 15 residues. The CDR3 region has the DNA TGTGCCAGCAGGCGAGACAGGGGAAGTTCTCAGCCCCAGCATTTT. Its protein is CASRRDRGSSQPQHF.

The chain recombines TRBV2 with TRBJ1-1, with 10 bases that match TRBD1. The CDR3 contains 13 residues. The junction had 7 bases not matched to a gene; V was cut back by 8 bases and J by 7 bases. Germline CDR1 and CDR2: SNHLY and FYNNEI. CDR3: CASGIGTGVEAFF. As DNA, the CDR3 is TGTGCCAGCGGGATAGGGACAGGGGTTGAAGCTTTCTTT.

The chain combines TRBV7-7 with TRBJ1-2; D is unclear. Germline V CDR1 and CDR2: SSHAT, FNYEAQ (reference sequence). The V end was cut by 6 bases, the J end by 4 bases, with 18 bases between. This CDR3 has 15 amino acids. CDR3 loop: CASSPQPVEGYGYTF. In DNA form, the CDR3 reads TGTGCCAGCAGTCCACAGCCCGTTGAAGGCTATGGCTACACCTTC.

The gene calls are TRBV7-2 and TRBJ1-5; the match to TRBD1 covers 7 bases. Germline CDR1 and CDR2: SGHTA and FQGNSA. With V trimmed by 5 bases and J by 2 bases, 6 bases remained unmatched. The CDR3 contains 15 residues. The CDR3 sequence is CASSQTGSGNQPQHF. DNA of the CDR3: TGTGCCAGCAGCCAGACAGGGTCTGGCAATCAGCCCCAGCATTTT.

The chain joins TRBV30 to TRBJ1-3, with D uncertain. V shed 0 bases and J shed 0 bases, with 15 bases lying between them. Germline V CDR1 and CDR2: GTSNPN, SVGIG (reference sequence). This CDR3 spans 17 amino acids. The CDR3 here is CAWSVPFPGFSGNTIYF. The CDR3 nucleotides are TGTGCCTGGAGTGTACCATTTCCAGGTTTCTCTGGAAACACCATATATTTT.

CDR3 protein: CASSPDTVYGYTF. The CDR3 DNA reads as TGTGCCAGCAGCCCGGACACTGTCTATGGCTACACCTTC. This rearrangement joins TRBV7-8 to TRBJ1-2, with D possibly TRBD1 on 5 matching bases. V lost 5 bases, J lost 4 bases, and 11 bases lay in between. Germline values: CDR1 SGHVS, CDR2 FQNEAQ. This CDR3 has 13 residues.

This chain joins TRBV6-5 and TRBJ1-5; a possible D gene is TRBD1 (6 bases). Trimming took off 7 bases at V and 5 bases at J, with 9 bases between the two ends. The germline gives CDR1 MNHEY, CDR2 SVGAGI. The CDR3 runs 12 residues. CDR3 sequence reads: CASNRDDQPQHF. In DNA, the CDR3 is TGTGCCAGCAACAGGGATGATCAGCCCCAGCATTTT.

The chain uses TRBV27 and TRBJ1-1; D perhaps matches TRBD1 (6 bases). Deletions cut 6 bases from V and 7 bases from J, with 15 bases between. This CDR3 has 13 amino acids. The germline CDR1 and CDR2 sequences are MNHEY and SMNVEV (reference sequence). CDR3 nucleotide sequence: TGTGCCAGCAGAGGGGGGAGTGTTTTTGAAGCTTTCTTT. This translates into CASRGGSVFEAFF.